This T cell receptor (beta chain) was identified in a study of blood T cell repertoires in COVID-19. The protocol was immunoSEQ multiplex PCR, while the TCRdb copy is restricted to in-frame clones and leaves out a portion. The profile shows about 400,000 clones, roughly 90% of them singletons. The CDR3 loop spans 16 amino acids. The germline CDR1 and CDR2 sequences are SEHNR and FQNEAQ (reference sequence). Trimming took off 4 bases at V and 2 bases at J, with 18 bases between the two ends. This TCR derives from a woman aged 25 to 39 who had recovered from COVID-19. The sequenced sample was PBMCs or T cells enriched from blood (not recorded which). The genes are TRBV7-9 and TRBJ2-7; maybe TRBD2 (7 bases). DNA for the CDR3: TGTGCCAGCAGCTCCGGCGGGGGACAACTAGCCTACGAGCAGTACTTC. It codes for CASSSGGGQLAYEQYF. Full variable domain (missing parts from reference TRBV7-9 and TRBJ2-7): DTGVSQNPRHKITKRGQNVTFRCDPISEHNRLYWYRQTLGQGPEFLTYFQNEAQLEKSRLLSDRFSAERPKGSFSTLEIQRTEQGDSAMYLCASSSGGGQLAYEQYFGPGTRLTVT.